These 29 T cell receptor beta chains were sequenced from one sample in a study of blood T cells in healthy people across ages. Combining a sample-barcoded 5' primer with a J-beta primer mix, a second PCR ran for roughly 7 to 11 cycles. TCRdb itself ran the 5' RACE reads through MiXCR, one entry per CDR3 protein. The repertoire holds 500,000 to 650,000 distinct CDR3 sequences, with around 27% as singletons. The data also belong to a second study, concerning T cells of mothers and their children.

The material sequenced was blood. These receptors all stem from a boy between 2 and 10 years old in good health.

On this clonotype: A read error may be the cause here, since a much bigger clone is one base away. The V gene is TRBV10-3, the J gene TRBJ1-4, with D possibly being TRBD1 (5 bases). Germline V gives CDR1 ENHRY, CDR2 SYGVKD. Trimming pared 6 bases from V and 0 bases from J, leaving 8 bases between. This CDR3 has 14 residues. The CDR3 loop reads CAISLTATNEKLFF. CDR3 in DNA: TGTGCCATCAGCTTGACAGCAACTAATGAAAAACTGTTTTTT.

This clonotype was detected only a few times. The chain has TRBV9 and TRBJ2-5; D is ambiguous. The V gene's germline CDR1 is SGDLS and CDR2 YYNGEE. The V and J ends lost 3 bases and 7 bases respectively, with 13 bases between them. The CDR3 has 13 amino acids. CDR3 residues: CASSGDSPRTQYF. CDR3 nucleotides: TGTGCCAGCAGCGGGGATTCGCCGAGGACCCAGTACTTC. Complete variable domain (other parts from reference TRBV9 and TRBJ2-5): DSGVTQTPKHLITATGQRVTLRCSPRSGDLSVYWYQQSLDQGLQFLIQYYNGEERAKGNILERFSAQQFPDLHSELNLSSLELGDSALYFCASSGDSPRTQYFGPGTRLLVL.

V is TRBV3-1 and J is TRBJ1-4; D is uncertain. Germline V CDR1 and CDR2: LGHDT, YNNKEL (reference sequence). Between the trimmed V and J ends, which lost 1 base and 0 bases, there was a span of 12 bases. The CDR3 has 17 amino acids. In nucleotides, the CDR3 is TGTGCCAGCAGCCAAGGGTCCTTCTTAACAACTAATGAAAAACTGTTTTTT. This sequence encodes CASSQGSFLTTNEKLFF.

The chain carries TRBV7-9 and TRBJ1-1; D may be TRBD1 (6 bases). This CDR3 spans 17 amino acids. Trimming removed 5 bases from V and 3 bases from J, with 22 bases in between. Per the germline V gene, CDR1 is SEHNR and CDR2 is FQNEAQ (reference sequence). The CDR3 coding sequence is TGTGCCAGCAGCGGGAGTAAAGACAGGCGACTTGACACTGAAGCTTTCTTT. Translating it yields CASSGSKDRRLDTEAFF.

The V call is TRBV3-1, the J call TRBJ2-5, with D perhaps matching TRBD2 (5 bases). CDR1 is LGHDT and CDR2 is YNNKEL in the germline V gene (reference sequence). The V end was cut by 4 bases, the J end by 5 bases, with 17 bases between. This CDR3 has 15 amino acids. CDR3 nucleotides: TGTGCCAGCAGCCCAGTGGCCGGCGGGTGGGAGACCCAGTACTTC. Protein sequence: CASSPVAGGWETQYF.

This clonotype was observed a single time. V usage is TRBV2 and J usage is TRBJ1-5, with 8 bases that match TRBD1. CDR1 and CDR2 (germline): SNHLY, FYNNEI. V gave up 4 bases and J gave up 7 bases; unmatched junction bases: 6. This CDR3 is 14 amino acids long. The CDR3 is CASSVRTGKQPQHF. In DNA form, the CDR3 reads TGTGCCAGCAGTGTGCGGACAGGGAAGCAGCCCCAGCATTTT.

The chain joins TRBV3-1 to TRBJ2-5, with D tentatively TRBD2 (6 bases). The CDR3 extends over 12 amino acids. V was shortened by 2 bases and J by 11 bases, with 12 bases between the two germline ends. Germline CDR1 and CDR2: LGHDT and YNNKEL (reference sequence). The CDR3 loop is CASSQPGRGQYF. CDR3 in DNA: TGTGCCAGCAGCCAACCCGGGAGAGGGCAGTACTTC.

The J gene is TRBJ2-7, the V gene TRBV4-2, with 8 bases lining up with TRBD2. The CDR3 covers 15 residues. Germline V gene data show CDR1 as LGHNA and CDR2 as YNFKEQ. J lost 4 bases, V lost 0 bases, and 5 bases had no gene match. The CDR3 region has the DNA TGTGCCAGCAGCCAAGAATCAGCGGGGGCTTACGAGCAGTACTTC. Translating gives CASSQESAGAYEQYF.

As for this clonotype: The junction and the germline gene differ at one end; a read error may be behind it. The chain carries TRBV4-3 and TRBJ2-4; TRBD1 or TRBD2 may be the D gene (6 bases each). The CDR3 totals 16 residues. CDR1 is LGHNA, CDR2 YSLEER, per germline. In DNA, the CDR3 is TGCACCAGCAGCCAAGGCGGAGGAGGGGGTAAACACATTCAGTACTTC. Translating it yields CTSSQGGGGGKHIQYF.

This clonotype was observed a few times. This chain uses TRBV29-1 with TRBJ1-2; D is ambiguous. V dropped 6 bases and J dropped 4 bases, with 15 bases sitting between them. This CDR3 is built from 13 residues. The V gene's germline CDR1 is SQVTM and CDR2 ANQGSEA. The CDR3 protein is CSVEFYAAYGYTF. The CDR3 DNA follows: TGCAGCGTAGAGTTCTATGCGGCCTATGGCTACACCTTC.

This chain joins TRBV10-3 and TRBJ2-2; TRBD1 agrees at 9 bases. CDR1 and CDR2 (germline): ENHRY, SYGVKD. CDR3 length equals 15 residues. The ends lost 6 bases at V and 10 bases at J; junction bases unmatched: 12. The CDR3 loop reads CAIRPGTGSFEELFF. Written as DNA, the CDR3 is TGTGCCATCAGGCCCGGGACAGGGAGCTTTGAGGAGCTGTTTTTT.

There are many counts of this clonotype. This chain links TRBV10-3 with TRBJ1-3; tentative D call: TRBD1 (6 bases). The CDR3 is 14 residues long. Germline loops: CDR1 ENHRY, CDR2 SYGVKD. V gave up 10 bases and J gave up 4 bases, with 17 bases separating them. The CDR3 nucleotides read TGTGCCACCACCGTGGGGGGGCACGGAAACACCATATATTTT. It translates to CATTVGGHGNTIYF.

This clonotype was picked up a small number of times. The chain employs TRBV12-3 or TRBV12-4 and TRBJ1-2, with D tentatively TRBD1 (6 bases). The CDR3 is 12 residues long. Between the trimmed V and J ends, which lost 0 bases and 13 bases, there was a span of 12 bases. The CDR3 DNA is TGTGCCAGCAGTTTAGCGGATATAGGGGGCACCTTC. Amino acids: CASSLADIGGTF.

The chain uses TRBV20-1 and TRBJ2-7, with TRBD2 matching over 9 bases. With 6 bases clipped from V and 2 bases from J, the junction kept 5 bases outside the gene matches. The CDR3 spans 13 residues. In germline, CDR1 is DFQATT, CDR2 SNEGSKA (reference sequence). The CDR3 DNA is TGCAGTGCCCCTAGCGGGACTGCCTACGAGCAGTACTTC. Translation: CSAPSGTAYEQYF.

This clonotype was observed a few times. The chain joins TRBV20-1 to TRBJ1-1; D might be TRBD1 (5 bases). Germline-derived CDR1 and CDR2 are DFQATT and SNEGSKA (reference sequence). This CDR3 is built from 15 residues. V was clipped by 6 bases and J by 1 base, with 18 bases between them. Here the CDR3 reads CSAPPSTGRNTEAFF. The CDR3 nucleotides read TGCAGTGCCCCTCCCAGTACAGGCCGGAACACTGAAGCTTTCTTT.

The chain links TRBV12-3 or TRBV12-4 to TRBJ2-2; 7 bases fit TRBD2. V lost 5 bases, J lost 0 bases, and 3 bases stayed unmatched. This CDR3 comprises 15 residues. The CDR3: CASSPAGSNTGELFF. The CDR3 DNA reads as TGTGCCAGCAGTCCAGCGGGGTCGAACACCGGGGAGCTGTTTTTT.

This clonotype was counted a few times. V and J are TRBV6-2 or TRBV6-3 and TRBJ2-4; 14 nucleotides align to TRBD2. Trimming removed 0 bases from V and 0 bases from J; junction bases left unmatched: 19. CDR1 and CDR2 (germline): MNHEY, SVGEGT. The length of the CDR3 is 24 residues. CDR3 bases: TGTGCCAGCAGTTACTCCGTACAAAGGACTAGCGGGAGGCCAAACTATTTAGCCAAAAACATTCAGTACTTC. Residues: CASSYSVQRTSGRPNYLAKNIQYF.

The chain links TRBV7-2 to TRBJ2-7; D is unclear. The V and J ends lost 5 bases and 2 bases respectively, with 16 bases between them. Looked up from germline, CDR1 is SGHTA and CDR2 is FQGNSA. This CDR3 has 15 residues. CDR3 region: CASSPGRLVAYEQYF. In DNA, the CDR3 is TGTGCCAGCAGCCCTGGGCGATTGGTCGCCTACGAGCAGTACTTC.

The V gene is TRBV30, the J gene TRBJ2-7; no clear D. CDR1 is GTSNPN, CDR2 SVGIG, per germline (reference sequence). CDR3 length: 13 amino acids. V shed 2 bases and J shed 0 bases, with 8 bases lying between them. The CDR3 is CAWSSQNSYEQYF. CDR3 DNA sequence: TGTGCCTGGAGTAGCCAGAACTCCTACGAGCAGTACTTC.

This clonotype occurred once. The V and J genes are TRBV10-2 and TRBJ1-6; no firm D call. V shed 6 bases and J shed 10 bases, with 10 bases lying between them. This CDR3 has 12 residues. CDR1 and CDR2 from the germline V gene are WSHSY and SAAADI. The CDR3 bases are TGCGCCAGCAGCCGTCGGGAGTCACCCCTCCACTTT. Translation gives CASSRRESPLHF.

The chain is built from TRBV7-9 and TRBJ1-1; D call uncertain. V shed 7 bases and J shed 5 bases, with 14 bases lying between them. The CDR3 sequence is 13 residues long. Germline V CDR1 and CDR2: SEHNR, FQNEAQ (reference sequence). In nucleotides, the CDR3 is TGTGCCAGCAAACACGCGACGGTGACTGAAGCTTTCTTT. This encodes CASKHATVTEAFF.

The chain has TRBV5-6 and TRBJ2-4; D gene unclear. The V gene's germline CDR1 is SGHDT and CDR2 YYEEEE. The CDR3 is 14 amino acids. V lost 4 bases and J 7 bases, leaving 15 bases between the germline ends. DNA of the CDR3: TGTGCCAGCAGCCCGGAGTCCAAAGGGAACATTCAGTACTTC. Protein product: CASSPESKGNIQYF.

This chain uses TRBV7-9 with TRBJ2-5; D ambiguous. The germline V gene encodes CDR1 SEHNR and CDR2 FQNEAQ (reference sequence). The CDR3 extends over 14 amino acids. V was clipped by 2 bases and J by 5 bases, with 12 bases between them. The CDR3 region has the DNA TGTGCCAGCAGCTTATCCCAGGTGTGGGAGACCCAGTACTTC. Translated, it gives CASSLSQVWETQYF.

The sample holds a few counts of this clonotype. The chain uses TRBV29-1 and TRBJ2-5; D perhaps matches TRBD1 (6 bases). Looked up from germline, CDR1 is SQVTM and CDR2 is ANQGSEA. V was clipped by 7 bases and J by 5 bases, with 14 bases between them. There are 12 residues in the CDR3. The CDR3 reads CSGYRDKETQYF. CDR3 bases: TGCAGCGGATACAGGGATAAGGAGACCCAGTACTTC.

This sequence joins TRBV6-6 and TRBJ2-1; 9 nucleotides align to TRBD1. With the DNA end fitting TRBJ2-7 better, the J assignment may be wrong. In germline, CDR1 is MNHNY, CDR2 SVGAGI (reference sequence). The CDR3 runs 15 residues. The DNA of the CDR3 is TGTGCCAGCAGTTCCCCCGGGACAGGGACCTACGAGCAGTACTTC. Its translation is CASSSPGTGTYEQYF.

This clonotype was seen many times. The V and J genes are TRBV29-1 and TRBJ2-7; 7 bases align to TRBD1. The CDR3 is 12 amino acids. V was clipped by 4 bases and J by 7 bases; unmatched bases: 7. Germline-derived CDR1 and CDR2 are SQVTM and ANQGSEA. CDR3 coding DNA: TGCAGCGTTGCCCGACAGGGTAGGGAGCAGTACTTC. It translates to CSVARQGREQYF.

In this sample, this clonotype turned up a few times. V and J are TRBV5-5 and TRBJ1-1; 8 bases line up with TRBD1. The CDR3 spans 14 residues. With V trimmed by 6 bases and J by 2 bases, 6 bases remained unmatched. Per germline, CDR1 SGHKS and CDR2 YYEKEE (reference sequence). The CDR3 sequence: CASTWTGTNTEAFF. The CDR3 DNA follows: TGTGCCAGCACCTGGACAGGGACAAACACTGAAGCTTTCTTT. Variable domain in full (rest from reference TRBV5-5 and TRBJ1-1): DAGVTQSPTHLIKTRGQQVTLRCSPISGHKSVSWYQQVLGQGPQFIFQYYEKEERGRGNFPDRFSARQFPNYSSELNVNALLLGDSALYLCASTWTGTNTEAFFGQGTRLTVV.

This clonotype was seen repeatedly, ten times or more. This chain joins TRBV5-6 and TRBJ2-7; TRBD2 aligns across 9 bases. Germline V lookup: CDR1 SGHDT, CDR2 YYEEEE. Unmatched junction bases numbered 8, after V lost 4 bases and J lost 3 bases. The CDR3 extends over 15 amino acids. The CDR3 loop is CASSPLAGADYEQYF. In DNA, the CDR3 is TGTGCCAGCAGCCCATTAGCGGGAGCAGACTACGAGCAGTACTTC. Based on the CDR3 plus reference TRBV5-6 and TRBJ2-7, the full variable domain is DAGVTQSPTHLIKTRGQQVTLRCSPKSGHDTVSWYQQALGQGPQFIFQYYEEEERQRGNFPDRFSGHQFPNYSSELNVNALLLGDSALYLCASSPLAGADYEQYFGPGTRLTVT.

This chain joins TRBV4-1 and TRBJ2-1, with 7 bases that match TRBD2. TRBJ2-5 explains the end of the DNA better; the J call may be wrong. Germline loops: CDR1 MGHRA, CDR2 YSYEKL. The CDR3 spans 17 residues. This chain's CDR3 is CASSQERRGRNQETQYF. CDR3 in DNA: TGCGCCAGCAGCCAAGAGCGGCGCGGGAGAAACCAAGAGACCCAGTACTTC.